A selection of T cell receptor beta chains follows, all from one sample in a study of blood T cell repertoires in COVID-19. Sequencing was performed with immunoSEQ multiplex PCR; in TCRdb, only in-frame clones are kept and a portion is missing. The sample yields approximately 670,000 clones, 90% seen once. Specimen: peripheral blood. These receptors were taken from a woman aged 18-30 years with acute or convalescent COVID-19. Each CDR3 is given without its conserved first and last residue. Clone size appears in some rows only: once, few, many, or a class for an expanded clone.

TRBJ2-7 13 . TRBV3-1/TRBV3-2 ASSQDPAGGREQY
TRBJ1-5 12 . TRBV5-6 ASSWSMEAQPQH
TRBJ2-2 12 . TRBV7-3 ASSADSGTGELF
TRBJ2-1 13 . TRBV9 ASSVGGGANNEQF
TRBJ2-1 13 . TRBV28 ASSSRDRGYNEQF
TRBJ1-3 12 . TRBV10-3 AISDSTSGNTIY
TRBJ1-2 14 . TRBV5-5 ASSAGYGQGAKGYT
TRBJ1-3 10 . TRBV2 ASSDSRFTIY
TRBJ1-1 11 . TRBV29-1 SVAGGPNTEAF
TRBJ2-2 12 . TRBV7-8 ASSLGEAGGELF
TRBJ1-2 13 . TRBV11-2 ASSSGQGAGYGYT
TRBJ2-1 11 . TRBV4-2 ASSQDERNEQF
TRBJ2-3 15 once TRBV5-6 ASIGLAGGFGTDTQY
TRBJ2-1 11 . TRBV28 ASSPRDRDEQF
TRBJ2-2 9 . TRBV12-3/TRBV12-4 ASSSVGELF
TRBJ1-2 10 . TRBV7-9 ASSFPQDGYT
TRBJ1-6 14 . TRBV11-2 ASSRGQGSYNSPLH
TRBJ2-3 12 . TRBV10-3 AISATGLADTQY
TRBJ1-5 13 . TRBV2 ASGQGRYSNQPQH
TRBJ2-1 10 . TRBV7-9 ASSYPASEQF
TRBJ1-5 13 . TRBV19 ASSYDRGGNQPQH
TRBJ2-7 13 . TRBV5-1 ASSLALAGGSEQY
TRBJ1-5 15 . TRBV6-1 ASSAGQGAVGNQPQH
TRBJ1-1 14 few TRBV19 ASRHPRDRGHTEAF
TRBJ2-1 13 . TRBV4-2 ASSPQGASFNEQF
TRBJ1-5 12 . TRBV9 ASSKRQGGQPQH
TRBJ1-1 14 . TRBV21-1 ASSKGVEEQNTEAF
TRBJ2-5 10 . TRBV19 ASSAREETQY
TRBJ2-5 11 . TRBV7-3 ASSFNRAETQY
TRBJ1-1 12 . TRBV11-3 ASSLAGGNTEAF
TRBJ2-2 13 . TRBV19 ASSKTGGTTGELF
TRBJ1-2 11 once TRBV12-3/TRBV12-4 ASSFQGAYGYT
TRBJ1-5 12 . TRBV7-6 ASSRSTGGQPQH
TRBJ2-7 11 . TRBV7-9 ASSPGLSYEQY
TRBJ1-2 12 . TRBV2 ASSERTEGYGYT
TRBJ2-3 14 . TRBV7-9 ASSLEWPSKADTQY